The 21 T cell receptor beta chains in this list originate from one sample, sequenced in a study of cytomegalovirus exposure and HLA in healthy donors. It was with 60 Vbeta and 13 Jbeta primers that the PCR ran. Here immunoSEQ multiplex PCR was the method, and the copy in TCRdb shows in-frame clones only, minus some. The data show tens of thousands of clones, under 70% seen once. Sequences were obtained from PBMCs. These receptors were taken from a woman aged 45 to 65 in good health and CMV-seropositive.

V and J are TRBV27 and TRBJ2-1; 9 bases map to TRBD1. The CDR3 consists of 17 residues. J lost 1 base, V lost 4 bases, and 8 bases had no gene match. The germline V gene encodes CDR1 MNHEY and CDR2 SMNVEV (reference sequence). CDR3 amino acids: CASSSPGQGLSYNEQFF. DNA for the CDR3: TGTGCCAGCAGTTCACCGGGACAGGGTCTATCCTACAATGAGCAGTTCTTC.

In this sample, this clone turned up a few times. This sequence joins TRBV5-1 and TRBJ2-1; D is ambiguous. The V end lost 0 bases, the J end lost 10 bases, and 17 bases lay between the germline ends. Germline loops: CDR1 SGHRS, CDR2 YFSETQ. This CDR3 comprises 15 residues. CDR3 nucleotide sequence: TGCGCCAGCAGCTTGGGTTCTTCAGGCCTCGAAGAGCAGTTCTTC. This sequence encodes CASSLGSSGLEEQFF.

This chain links TRBV7-2 with TRBJ2-5, with 7 bases lining up with TRBD2. Germline loops: CDR1 SGHTA, CDR2 FQGNSA. The CDR3 spans 14 residues. The junction had 6 bases not matched to a gene; V was cut back by 5 bases and J by 3 bases. CDR3 loop: CASSQTSVEETQYF. The CDR3 DNA reads as TGTGCCAGCAGCCAAACTAGCGTCGAAGAGACCCAGTACTTC.

The chain couples TRBV6-1 to TRBJ1-1; 7 nucleotides agree with TRBD1. Trimming cost V 7 bases and J 3 bases; bases outside gene matches: 11. CDR1 is MNHNS and CDR2 is SASEGT in the germline V gene. This CDR3 is built from 15 residues. The chain's CDR3 is CASTIATGWDTEAFF. CDR3 coding DNA: TGTGCCAGCACCATCGCGACAGGGTGGGACACTGAAGCTTTCTTT.

This clone was recorded only once. The V call is TRBV5-6, the J call TRBJ2-3, with 7 bases that match TRBD2. CDR1 SGHDT and CDR2 YYEEEE come from the germline V gene. After removal of 0 bases from V and 1 base from J, the junction contained 2 bases not matched to a gene. This CDR3 has 15 residues. The CDR3 spells CASSLALAGTDTQYF. CDR3 DNA: TGTGCCAGCAGCTTGGCGCTAGCGGGCACAGATACGCAGTATTTT.

V gene TRBV6-1 combines with J gene TRBJ1-4, with D possibly matching TRBD1 (5 bases). The V and J ends lost 7 bases and 8 bases respectively, with 11 bases between them. Germline CDR1 is MNHNS and CDR2 is SASEGT. This CDR3 is built from 12 residues. In nucleotides, the CDR3 is TGTGCCAGCAAAGGGGTTGGAGAAAAACTGTTTTTT. It yields the protein CASKGVGEKLFF.

In this sample, this clone turned up a few times. The chain combines TRBV6-5 with TRBJ2-7, with TRBD2 matching 11 bases. The J segment lost 6 bases and the V segment lost 6 bases, leaving 7 bases of the junction unmatched. The germline gives CDR1 MNHEY, CDR2 SVGAGI. This CDR3 comprises 14 residues. CDR3 DNA: TGTGCCAGCAGGGCTCCCGGGACTAGCGGCGAGCAGTACGTC. Its translation is CASRAPGTSGEQYV.

The chain combines TRBV10-3 with TRBJ2-7; the D gene is possibly TRBD2 (5 bases). Germline values: CDR1 ENHRY, CDR2 SYGVKD. V lost 0 bases to trimming and J lost 6 bases, with 9 bases between them. This CDR3 spans 13 amino acids. CDR3 region: CAISESERGEQYF. In DNA form, the CDR3 reads TGTGCCATCAGTGAGTCCGAACGGGGCGAGCAGTACTTC.

This rearrangement joins TRBV28 to TRBJ2-7; the match to TRBD1 covers 9 bases. The CDR3 is 15 amino acids. In germline, CDR1 is MDHEN, CDR2 SYDVKM. The ends lost 7 bases at V and 0 bases at J; junction bases unmatched: 7. CDR3 bases: TGTGCCAGCACCCCACCGGGACAGGGCTCCTACGAGCAGTACTTC. Translating gives CASTPPGQGSYEQYF.

J is TRBJ2-7 and V is TRBV5-5; TRBD2 matches 9 bases. J gave up 5 bases and V 4 bases, and 10 bases lay outside the gene matches. The CDR3 covers 15 residues. Per the germline V gene, CDR1 is SGHKS and CDR2 is YYEKEE (reference sequence). Here the CDR3 DNA reads TGTGCCAGCAGCCCTGGCTTGGGACTAGCCCACGAGCAGTACTTC. It specifies CASSPGLGLAHEQYF.

V is TRBV11-2 and J is TRBJ2-3; 8 nucleotides match TRBD2. Germline assignment: CDR1 SGHAT and CDR2 FQNNGV. The CDR3 runs 18 residues. V shed 3 bases, J shed 4 bases, and the junction held 15 bases outside the gene matches. The CDR3 DNA sequence: TGTGCCAGCAGCTTCCCAATGATAGCGGGGCCCGAATCAGATACGCAGTATTTT. It translates to CASSFPMIAGPESDTQYF.

This clone appeared a few times. The gene calls are TRBV13 and TRBJ1-3; tentatively, D is TRBD1 (6 bases). There are 15 residues in the CDR3. Per the germline V gene, CDR1 is PRHDT and CDR2 is FYEKMQ (reference sequence). Trimming stripped 3 bases from V and 0 bases from J, with 9 bases between. The DNA for the CDR3 is TGTGCCAGCAGCTTGGGACAAAGCTCTGGAAACACCATATATTTT. This sequence encodes CASSLGQSSGNTIYF.

This clone is a singleton in its sample. The chain couples TRBV6-5 to TRBJ1-2, with a possible D match to TRBD1 (5 bases). This CDR3 has 15 amino acids. CDR1 is MNHEY and CDR2 is SVGAGI in the germline V gene. V dropped 10 bases and J dropped 0 bases, with 18 bases sitting between them. CDR3 protein: CATEGRGRSNYGYTF. DNA of the CDR3: TGTGCCACAGAAGGGAGGGGCCGATCTAACTATGGCTACACCTTC.

Only one count was recorded for this clone. This sequence joins TRBV18 and TRBJ1-4; 11 bases fit TRBD1. The J segment lost 8 bases and the V segment lost 3 bases, leaving 5 bases of the junction unmatched. Germline assignment: CDR1 KGHSH and CDR2 LQKENI. This CDR3 contains 15 residues. The CDR3 protein is CASSPGTGGQEKLFF. The CDR3 coding sequence is TGTGCCAGCTCACCTGGGACAGGGGGGCAAGAAAAACTGTTTTTT.

J is TRBJ1-5 and V is TRBV10-3; D might be TRBD1 (5 bases). This CDR3 region has 15 residues. The V and J ends lost 3 bases and 9 bases respectively, with 18 bases between them. Germline V gene data show CDR1 as ENHRY and CDR2 as SYGVKD. The chain's CDR3 is CAISEDGPTGGPQHF. CDR3 coding DNA: TGTGCCATCAGTGAAGACGGACCCACGGGGGGGCCCCAGCATTTT.

V and J are TRBV6-1 and TRBJ1-5; TRBD1 is a possible D gene (6 bases). V lost 7 bases to trimming and J lost 7 bases, with 17 bases between them. The CDR3 extends over 14 amino acids. Germline CDR1 and CDR2: MNHNS and SASEGT. CDR3 amino acids: CASNREDVRQPQHF. DNA of the CDR3: TGTGCCAGCAACAGGGAAGATGTTCGACAGCCCCAGCATTTT.

This clone was detected a few times. The gene calls are TRBV6-1 and TRBJ2-1; D possibly corresponds to TRBD2 (6 bases). Trimming cost V 7 bases and J 7 bases, with 14 bases left between them. Per the germline V gene, CDR1 is MNHNS and CDR2 is SASEGT. This CDR3 contains 13 residues. The CDR3 coding sequence is TGTGCCAGCACCTCCGACGGGAGAAATGAGCAGTTCTTC. Its protein is CASTSDGRNEQFF.

The chain uses TRBV25-1 and TRBJ1-2, with D possibly being TRBD1 (6 bases). The germline V and J ends were trimmed by 2 bases and 5 bases, with 12 bases remaining between them. This CDR3 has 14 residues. From germline, CDR1 is MGHDK and CDR2 SYGVNS. CDR3 nucleotide sequence: TGTGCCAGCAGTGAAAGGGGGGGGAAATATGGCTACACCTTC. It is translated as CASSERGGKYGYTF.

The chain employs TRBV19 and TRBJ1-5, with 7 bases that match TRBD1. The V gene's germline CDR1 is LNHDA and CDR2 SQIVND (reference sequence). With V trimmed by 3 bases and J by 4 bases, 9 bases remained unmatched. The CDR3 runs to 16 residues. CDR3 amino acids: CASSIAHDRVNQPQHF. The CDR3 DNA reads TGTGCCAGTAGTATTGCGCACGACAGGGTGAATCAGCCCCAGCATTTT.

This clone was seen a handful of times. V is TRBV5-5 and J is TRBJ2-3; TRBD1 aligns across 7 bases. CDR3 length equals 15 residues. In germline, CDR1 is SGHKS, CDR2 YYEKEE (reference sequence). V dropped 0 bases and J dropped 4; count of bases not matched to a gene: 5. The CDR3 DNA reads TGTGCCAGCAGCTTGGTTACAGGGGAACCAGATACGCAGTATTTT. Amino acid sequence: CASSLVTGEPDTQYF.

The genes are TRBV5-1 and TRBJ1-1; D gene ambiguous. Trimming left V 7 bases short and J 4 bases short, with 8 bases between. The CDR3 covers 11 residues. CDR1 and CDR2 (germline): SGHRS, YFSETQ. The CDR3 is CASSAGTEAFF. The CDR3 region has the DNA TGCGCCAGCTCGGCAGGCACTGAAGCTTTCTTT.